This TCR beta chain was identified in a study of T cell responses to AZD1222 COVID-19 vaccine. There are 14 residues in the CDR3. Trimming stripped 3 bases from V and 2 bases from J, with 11 bases between. The germline gives CDR1 MNHNS, CDR2 SASEGT. Profiled with immunoSEQ multiplex PCR; TCRdb holds only in-frame clones, not every one. Here the sample spans about 140,000 clones, roughly nine tenths being singletons. The sample holds a few counts of this clone. No antigen is known for it. Study results and limitations: Vaccination with two AZD1222 doses was followed by a rise in Spike-specific TCR breadth and depth. Possibly, clonal diversity was underestimated; donors were largely white British and included more females.

The V call is TRBV6-1, the J call TRBJ2-7; no firm D call. Material: peripheral blood, obtained 28 days after the second AZD1222 dose. This receptor was obtained from an adult who received the AZD1222 COVID-19 vaccine. CDR3 in amino acids: CASSEGTVAYEQYF. Here the CDR3 DNA reads TGTGCCAGCAGTGAGGGCACGGTGGCCTACGAGCAGTACTTC.